The clone carrying this T cell receptor (beta chain) has just one count. The antigen is unknown. In the PCR, 60 Vbeta and 13 Jbeta primers were used. Here immunoSEQ multiplex PCR was the method, and the copy in TCRdb shows in-frame clones only, minus some. This sample has about 140,000 clones, with 70% to 80% found just once. The data were obtained in a study of cytomegalovirus exposure and HLA in healthy donors. The overall study: Inside one of the first data releases sat around 80 million unique TCRs taken from HLA-typed donors. The study, taken as a whole, reports: Most likely, a cluster of highly shared sequence variants arose as a sequencing artifact. According to reports, the classifier identified cytomegalovirus status with high specificity and sensitivity. Information on immune exposure was restricted to one variable (CMV serostatus).

Germline V CDR1 and CDR2: LNHDA, SQIVND (reference sequence). This CDR3 has 14 amino acids. Trimming pared 6 bases from V and 5 bases from J, leaving 11 bases between. The chain is built from TRBV19 and TRBJ1-6; unclear D gene. Input material: PBMCs. This TCR came from a female donor in good health and CMV-seropositive. CDR3 residues: CASRTEENNSPLHF. The DNA for the CDR3 is TGTGCCAGTAGGACGGAGGAGAATAATTCACCCCTCCACTTT.